The source of this TCR beta chain is a study of shared clonotypes between healthy human individuals. The repertoire was sequenced with immunoSEQ multiplex PCR; TCRdb's copy has only in-frame clones and lacks some. The sample shows around 550,000 clones, around 96% of them seen only once. V was trimmed by 3 bases and J by 4 bases, leaving 3 bases between them. Germline V gene lookup returns CDR1 DFQATT and CDR2 SNEGSKA (reference sequence). The CDR3 is 10 amino acids. A note on this clone: Other DNA sequences of this sample code for an identical CDR3.

This clonotype was obtained from a woman in her 30s in good health. The rearrangement links TRBV20-1 to TRBJ2-5; no clear D. Sequenced: naive CD4+ T cells sorted from blood. Specified subset: CD45RA+ positively selected. The CDR3 nucleotides read TGCAGTGCTAGTGGAGAGACCCAGTACTTC. Amino acids: CSASGETQYF.